These 29 T cell receptor beta chains originate from one sample sequenced in a study of cytomegalovirus exposure and HLA in healthy donors. Use of 60 Vbeta and 13 Jbeta primers characterized the PCR. Clones were read by immunoSEQ multiplex PCR, and TCRdb kept only the in-frame ones, dropping some. This sample has tens of thousands of clones, with roughly three quarters found just once. The specimen was PBMCs. These receptors were collected from a male donor in good health and CMV-seronegative.

The chain is built from TRBV11-3 and TRBJ2-5; TRBD2 agrees at 8 bases. V was pared by 5 bases and J by 5 bases, with 10 bases of the junction left unmatched. CDR1 and CDR2 from the germline V gene are SGHNT and YENEEA. The CDR3 sequence is 15 residues long. Here the CDR3 reads CASSRSAGGKETQYF. The CDR3 DNA reads as TGTGCCAGCAGCAGATCGGCGGGGGGCAAGGAGACCCAGTACTTC.

This clone showed up just once. The V gene is TRBV19, the J gene TRBJ2-5, with 15 positions matching TRBD2. The CDR3 is 14 residues long. Trimming at V came to 6 bases and at J to 5 bases, leaving 1 base not matched to a gene. Per germline, CDR1 LNHDA and CDR2 SQIVND (reference sequence). In DNA form, the CDR3 reads TGTGCCAGTAGGGGACTAGCGGGGGGTGAGACCCAGTACTTC. Translated, it gives CASRGLAGGETQYF.

The chain couples TRBV18 to TRBJ1-1, with D possibly matching TRBD1 (5 bases). The CDR3 is 12 residues long. The ends were cut back, 2 bases at V and 11 bases at J, with 12 bases in the middle. The V gene's germline CDR1 is KGHSH and CDR2 LQKENI. The CDR3 here is CASSPDSQAAFF. In DNA, the CDR3 is TGTGCCAGCTCACCAGACAGCCAGGCGGCTTTCTTT.

J is TRBJ1-1 and V is TRBV10-3; TRBD1 matches 8 bases. Germline V gene sequence: CDR1 ENHRY, CDR2 SYGVKD. CDR3 length: 14 residues. The V and J ends lost 8 bases and 3 bases, in that order; junction bases with no gene match: 8. CDR3 nucleotide sequence: TGTGCCATCTCGGCACAGGGGGGAGACACTGAAGCTTTCTTT. Translated: CAISAQGGDTEAFF.

J is TRBJ2-3 and V is TRBV10-2; 11 bases are shared with TRBD2. V shed 5 bases, J shed 1 base, and the junction held 2 bases outside the gene matches. Germline CDR1 and CDR2: WSHSY and SAAADI. The CDR3 runs to 15 residues. CDR3 DNA: TGCGCCAGCAGTCCGACTAGCGGGGGCACAGATACGCAGTATTTT. Translating it yields CASSPTSGGTDTQYF.

The V and J genes are TRBV7-2 and TRBJ2-2; no clear D. Trimming removed 3 bases from V and 1 base from J, with 6 bases in between. The CDR3 spans 14 residues. Germline CDR1 SGHTA, CDR2 FQGNSA. The CDR3 sequence is CASSFLRNTGELFF. The CDR3, as DNA: TGTGCCAGCAGCTTTTTGCGGAACACCGGGGAGCTGTTTTTT.

The J gene is TRBJ2-1, the V gene TRBV11-2; 10 bases align to TRBD2. V gave up 6 bases and J gave up 7 bases; unmatched junction bases: 9. The germline CDR1 and CDR2 sequences are SGHAT and FQNNGV. This CDR3 is built from 15 residues. CDR3 sequence (DNA): TGTGCCAGCAGTTTCGGAATAGCGGGGGGAAATGAGCAGTTCTTC. As protein: CASSFGIAGGNEQFF.

Note on this clone: The sample holds other DNA sequences that translate to the same CDR3. The chain combines TRBV5-1 with TRBJ2-7; 10 nucleotides align to TRBD1. After removal of 4 bases from V and 0 bases from J, the junction contained 7 bases not matched to a gene. This CDR3 has 16 amino acids. From germline, CDR1 is SGHRS and CDR2 YFSETQ. Here the CDR3 DNA reads TGCGCCAGCAGCCTTAGACAGGGGGCCCTCTCCTACGAGCAGTACTTC. This codes for CASSLRQGALSYEQYF.

This clone came up a few times. Other DNA variants within this sample encode the same CDR3. This chain links TRBV5-6 with TRBJ1-6; D unresolved. Germline V gene sequence: CDR1 SGHDT, CDR2 YYEEEE. The CDR3 totals 15 residues. The V end was cut by 0 bases, the J end by 0 bases, with 4 bases between. This CDR3 reads CASSLGSSYNSPLHF. The CDR3 DNA follows: TGTGCCAGCAGCTTGGGGAGCTCCTATAATTCACCCCTCCACTTT.

This chain links TRBV6-5 with TRBJ1-2, with D hard to call. Per germline, CDR1 MNHEY and CDR2 SVGAGI. This CDR3 comprises 12 residues. Trimming removed 2 bases from V and 6 bases from J, with 7 bases in between. The CDR3 region is CASSYEGNGYTF. The DNA of the CDR3 is TGTGCCAGCAGTTACGAGGGAAATGGCTACACCTTC.

The V and J genes are TRBV7-2 and TRBJ1-2; no clear D. The V gene's germline CDR1 is SGHTA and CDR2 FQGNSA. V shed 3 bases and J shed 0 bases, with 11 bases lying between them. CDR3 length: 15 amino acids. The CDR3 DNA is TGTGCCAGCAGCTTGGGCAGGCTTGCTAACTATGGCTACACCTTC. Its translation is CASSLGRLANYGYTF. Full variable domain (remainder filled in from reference TRBV7-2 and TRBJ1-2): GAGVSQSPSNKVTEKGKDVELRCDPISGHTALYWYRQSLGQGLEFLIYFQGNSAPDKSGLPSDRFSAERTGGSVSTLTIQRTQQEDSAVYLCASSLGRLANYGYTFGSGTRLTVV.

J is TRBJ2-5 and V is TRBV5-1; the match to TRBD2 covers 9 bases. The germline CDR1 and CDR2 sequences are SGHRS and YFSETQ. This CDR3 is 15 amino acids long. Trimming removed 1 base from V and 4 bases from J; junction bases left unmatched: 5. The CDR3 DNA reads as TGCGCCAGCAGCTTGAATAGCGGGAGTTCAGAGACCCAGTACTTC. It codes for CASSLNSGSSETQYF.

This chain uses TRBV19 with TRBJ2-7; no firm D call. Trimming took 0 bases from V and 3 from J, leaving 6 bases between them. The germline CDR1 and CDR2 sequences are LNHDA and SQIVND (reference sequence). This CDR3 has 13 residues. The CDR3 DNA reads TGTGCCAGTAGTATAGATTGGCTCTACGAGCAGTACTTC. It is translated as CASSIDWLYEQYF.

This clone has a handful of counts. The V call is TRBV5-1, the J call TRBJ2-7, with D perhaps TRBD1 (5 bases). The CDR3 length is 18 residues. Looked up from germline, CDR1 is SGHRS and CDR2 is YFSETQ. The V gene lost 8 bases and the J gene lost 0 bases, with 27 bases spanning the gap. This CDR3 is CASSHFTGLKGISYEQYF. CDR3 nucleotides: TGCGCCAGTTCCCACTTTACAGGTCTAAAAGGGATCTCCTACGAGCAGTACTTC.

This chain connects TRBV2 to TRBJ1-1, with TRBD1 matching over 8 bases. CDR3 length equals 16 residues. Germline CDR1 is SNHLY and CDR2 is FYNNEI. The J segment lost 1 base and the V segment lost 6 bases, leaving 10 bases of the junction unmatched. In nucleotides, the CDR3 is TGTGCCAGCAGGCGAGAAGCAGGGGGCCCGAACACTGAAGCTTTCTTT. Its protein product is CASRREAGGPNTEAFF. Supplemented by reference TRBV2 and TRBJ1-1, the full variable domain reads EPEVTQTPSHQVTQMGQEVILRCVPISNHLYFYWYRQILGQKVEFLVSFYNNEISEKSEIFDDQFSVERPDGSNFTLKIRSTKLEDSAMYFCASRREAGGPNTEAFFGQGTRLTVV.

This chain's CDR3 is CASSRGGANTEAFF. The DNA of the CDR3 is TGTGCCAGCAGCCGGGGTGGTGCAAACACTGAAGCTTTCTTT. This chain links TRBV11-2 with TRBJ1-1; D is unresolved. From germline, CDR1 is SGHAT and CDR2 FQNNGV. The CDR3 extends over 14 amino acids. V lost 5 bases and J 2 bases, leaving 12 bases between the germline ends.

The chain carries TRBV7-2 and TRBJ1-1; D ambiguous. Germline-derived CDR1 and CDR2 are SGHTA and FQGNSA. V was cut by 1 base and J by 4 bases, with 13 bases left in between. The CDR3 has 15 residues. DNA of the CDR3: TGTGCCAGCAGCTTAGTCGTACAGAGGGCCACTGAAGCTTTCTTT. Translated, it gives CASSLVVQRATEAFF.

This clone was recorded once. J is TRBJ1-2 and V is TRBV7-3; 7 positions agree with TRBD1. The V segment lost 2 bases and the J segment 5 bases; nucleotides outside the gene matches: 2. The CDR3 totals 13 residues. Per the germline V gene, CDR1 is SGHTA and CDR2 is FQGTGA. CDR3 in DNA: TGTGCCAGCAGCTTAGGACAGGAATATGGCTACACCTTC. It codes for CASSLGQEYGYTF.

This clone was detected once. The genes are TRBV28 and TRBJ2-7, with 7 bases aligning to TRBD2. CDR3 length equals 15 residues. The ends lost 3 bases at V and 5 bases at J; junction bases unmatched: 10. CDR1 is MDHEN, CDR2 SYDVKM, per germline. In DNA, the CDR3 is TGTGCCAGCAGTTTTTATGCGGGAGAAGCCAACGAGCAGTACTTC. Residues: CASSFYAGEANEQYF. The variable domain in full, with the rest retrieved from reference TRBV28 and TRBJ2-7, is DVKVTQSSRYLVKRTGEKVFLECVQDMDHENMFWYRQDPGLGLRLIYFSYDVKMKEKGDIPEGYSVSREKKERFSLILESASTNQTSMYLCASSFYAGEANEQYFGPGTRLTVT.

The gene calls are TRBV2 and TRBJ1-4; D uncertain. Deletions cut 4 bases from V and 5 bases from J, with 11 bases between. CDR1 and CDR2 (germline): SNHLY, FYNNEI. The CDR3 consists of 14 residues. The CDR3: CASSVHWENEKLFF. The CDR3 region has the DNA TGTGCCAGCAGTGTACACTGGGAGAATGAAAAACTGTTTTTT.

This chain connects TRBV27 to TRBJ2-7, with a tentative D call TRBD2 (5 bases). Trimming took 4 bases from V and 1 from J, leaving 11 bases between them. The CDR3 runs to 14 residues. The germline CDR1 and CDR2 sequences are MNHEY and SMNVEV (reference sequence). The CDR3 DNA sequence: TGTGCCAGCAGTTCGAGGGTATTTTCCTACGAGCAGTACTTC. Protein product: CASSSRVFSYEQYF.

The gene calls are TRBV11-2 and TRBJ2-5; a weak D match, TRBD1 (5 bases). Deletions cut 10 bases from V and 2 bases from J, with 20 bases between. The length of the CDR3 is 15 residues. Per germline, CDR1 SGHAT and CDR2 FQNNGV. Here the CDR3 reads CATKKLETVQETQYF. The CDR3 DNA follows: TGTGCCACCAAGAAACTGGAGACAGTTCAAGAGACCCAGTACTTC.

The chain is built from TRBV18 and TRBJ2-5; the D gene is possibly TRBD1 (5 bases). CDR3 length: 12 amino acids. Germline V CDR1 and CDR2: KGHSH, LQKENI. Trimming cost V 5 bases and J 5 bases, with 9 bases left between them. The CDR3 DNA reads TGTGCCAGCTCATCAGGGCCGGAGACCCAGTACTTC. Translating gives CASSSGPETQYF.

The V and J genes are TRBV15 and TRBJ1-5, with TRBD1 identical over 8 bases. Germline V gene lookup returns CDR1 LNHNV and CDR2 YYDKDF (reference sequence). The CDR3 extends over 13 amino acids. With V trimmed by 8 bases and J by 7 bases, 7 bases remained unmatched. The CDR3 sequence is CATGRTGSQPQHF. The CDR3 DNA reads TGTGCCACCGGAAGGACAGGGAGCCAGCCCCAGCATTTT.

The CDR3 spells CASSPGQGRDEQFF. The CDR3 DNA reads as TGTGCCAGCTCACCGGGACAGGGTAGGGATGAGCAGTTCTTC. The rearrangement joins TRBV18 to TRBJ2-1; 9 positions agree with TRBD1. CDR1 is KGHSH, CDR2 LQKENI, per germline. The ends lost 3 bases at V and 8 bases at J; junction bases unmatched: 5. The CDR3 sequence is 14 residues long.

V gene TRBV18 combines with J gene TRBJ1-2; 8 nucleotides match TRBD1. CDR1 and CDR2 from the germline V gene are KGHSH and LQKENI. The trim removed 4 bases at V and 2 bases at J, leaving 3 bases unmatched. The CDR3 is 14 residues long. This CDR3 reads CASSHRQGNYGYTF. CDR3 coding DNA: TGTGCCAGCTCACACAGACAGGGGAACTATGGCTACACCTTC.

V is TRBV7-2 and J is TRBJ1-2; D may be TRBD1 (5 bases). The CDR3 runs to 15 residues. Per germline, CDR1 SGHTA and CDR2 FQGNSA. The V end was cut by 1 base, the J end by 4 bases, with 13 bases between. In DNA form, the CDR3 reads TGTGCCAGCAGCTTAGAACTCGGACAACCCTATGGCTACACCTTC. The encoded protein is CASSLELGQPYGYTF.

The rearrangement joins TRBV18 to TRBJ2-6; possibly TRBD1 for D (5 bases). Trimming took off 3 bases at V and 0 bases at J, with 21 bases between the two ends. Per germline, CDR1 KGHSH and CDR2 LQKENI. The CDR3 spans 20 residues. CDR3 sequence: CASSPYPLTDEFSGANVLTF. The CDR3 DNA reads TGTGCCAGCTCACCCTACCCCCTGACAGACGAGTTCTCTGGGGCCAACGTCCTGACTTTC.

A few counts support this clone. Different DNA sequences within this sample yield the same CDR3. The V gene is TRBV9, the J gene TRBJ2-7, with TRBD1 matching 11 bases. CDR1 is SGDLS and CDR2 is YYNGEE in the germline V gene. The CDR3 is made up of 15 amino acids. V lost 4 bases and J lost 2; bases outside the gene matches: 5. Here the CDR3 reads CASSTGQGAAYEQYF. The CDR3 DNA is TGTGCCAGCAGCACCGGACAGGGGGCAGCCTACGAGCAGTACTTC.